In this sample, the clone carrying this TCR beta chain turned up a few times. Its specificity is not known. This entry is derived from a study of T cells in Graves' hyperthyroidism and ophthalmopathy. The study's findings and limits: Researchers found most expanded thyroid clonotypes above 0.001 in blood as well.

Looked up from germline, CDR1 is SNHLY and CDR2 is FYNNEI. The CDR3 is 20 residues long. Trimming took 3 bases from V and 0 from J; bases not matched to a gene: 15. Criteria for exclusion of patients were uncontrolled infection, other autoimmune disease, pregnancy or lactation. Diagnosis relied on clinical symptoms, serum thyroxine and TRAb, thyroid ultrasound and orbital computed tomography. TCR beta CDR3 regions were amplified from RNA transcripts. The HTBI primer set served for first-round RT-PCR of the TCR CDR3. TCRdb processed the multiplex PCR reads anew with MiXCR; each CDR3 protein has one entry. The sample has a few hundred thousand distinct CDR3 sequences, about 15% seen once.

The TCR originated in a woman aged 25 to 39 with Graves' hyperthyroidism. The sequencing input was blood. The chain carries TRBV2 and TRBJ1-2; the match to TRBD1 covers 11 bases. The CDR3 region has the DNA TGTGCCAGCAGTGAGAATCTCGGGACAGGGGGTAAAAATCCTAACTATGGCTACACCTTC. Its translation is CASSENLGTGGKNPNYGYTF.